Listed below are T cell receptor beta chains from one sample, sequenced in a study of low-dose radiotherapy and immunotherapy resistance in tumors. Using its own MiXCR run on the reads, TCRdb lists one record per CDR3 protein. The table includes 100,000 or so distinct CDR3 sequences, less than 25% detected once. This sample comprised PBMCs, obtained after low-dose radiotherapy plus immunotherapy. The source of these receptors is a male donor with prostate cancer. Each CDR3 is given with its conserved first and last residue. The order of the fields is CDR3 DNA, CDR3 protein, J gene, D gene, clone size, V gene. A D gene is named only where the DNA matches it firmly. Size is omitted from some rows. Given values are once, few, many or a class for expanded clones.

CDR3nt: TGTGCCAGCAATCTAGCGGGGCCTTATGAGGAGACCCAGTACTTC; CDR3aa: CASNLAGPYEETQYF; j_gene: TRBJ2-5; d_gene: TRBD2; abundance: .; v_gene: TRBV6-2/TRBV6-3
CDR3nt: TGTGCCACCCTGGGGGTCTGGAACTATGGCTACACCTTC; CDR3aa: CATLGVWNYGYTF; j_gene: TRBJ1-2; d_gene: .; abundance: many; v_gene: TRBV19
CDR3nt: TGTGCCAGCAGTGAAGTCCGAGGGAGCTCCTACGAGCAGTACTTC; CDR3aa: CASSEVRGSSYEQYF; j_gene: TRBJ2-7; d_gene: .; abundance: few; v_gene: TRBV2
CDR3nt: TGTGCCACTGGGTGGTCTCCCTACGAGCAGTACTTC; CDR3aa: CATGWSPYEQYF; j_gene: TRBJ2-7; d_gene: .; abundance: .; v_gene: TRBV10-3
CDR3nt: TGTGCCACCAGCAGGGAAGCTATCCCTGCCAATTCACCCCTCCACTTT; CDR3aa: CATSREAIPANSPLHF; j_gene: TRBJ1-6; d_gene: .; abundance: many; v_gene: TRBV15
CDR3nt: TGTGCCAGCAGCTCCTGGGACAGGAACAGGGCTTTCTTT; CDR3aa: CASSSWDRNRAFF; j_gene: TRBJ1-1; d_gene: TRBD1; abundance: .; v_gene: TRBV5-1
CDR3nt: TGTGCCAGCAGCTCCGGACAGGGGGCCTACGAGCAGTACTTC; CDR3aa: CASSSGQGAYEQYF; j_gene: TRBJ2-7; d_gene: TRBD1; abundance: many; v_gene: TRBV5-3
CDR3nt: TGTGCCAGCAGCTTAGTTGCACACCTTTCTGGGGCCAACGTCCTGACTTTC; CDR3aa: CASSLVAHLSGANVLTF; j_gene: TRBJ2-6; d_gene: .; abundance: many; v_gene: TRBV7-9
CDR3nt: TGTGCCAGCAGCCGCCAAGCCTCTGAGACCCAGTACTTC; CDR3aa: CASSRQASETQYF; j_gene: TRBJ2-5; d_gene: .; abundance: few; v_gene: TRBV4-2
CDR3nt: TGTGCCAGTAGTACCTTAACAGGGACGGGGGAGACCCAGTACTTC; CDR3aa: CASSTLTGTGETQYF; j_gene: TRBJ2-5; d_gene: .; abundance: many; v_gene: TRBV19
CDR3nt: TGTGCCAGCAGCGTAGACGGGACAGGGACCCTCGGCTATGGCTACACCTTC; CDR3aa: CASSVDGTGTLGYGYTF; j_gene: TRBJ1-2; d_gene: TRBD1; abundance: many; v_gene: TRBV9
CDR3nt: TGTGCCAGCAGCTTAACCGGGGGGGCGGCCGAGCAGTACTTC; CDR3aa: CASSLTGGAAEQYF; j_gene: TRBJ2-7; d_gene: TRBD2; abundance: many; v_gene: TRBV7-9
CDR3nt: TGCGCCAGCAGCTTGGAAACAGGGGGGGAGACTGAAGCTTTCTTT; CDR3aa: CASSLETGGETEAFF; j_gene: TRBJ1-1; d_gene: TRBD1; abundance: many; v_gene: TRBV5-1
CDR3nt: TGCGCCAGCAGCTACACGGGACCATGGGGGGACAATGAGCAGTTCTTC; CDR3aa: CASSYTGPWGDNEQFF; j_gene: TRBJ2-1; d_gene: .; abundance: .; v_gene: TRBV5-1
CDR3nt: TGTGCCAGCTCACCACCGGACAGCGCATTCTCCTACAATGAGCAGTTCTTC; CDR3aa: CASSPPDSAFSYNEQFF; j_gene: TRBJ2-1; d_gene: .; abundance: many; v_gene: TRBV18
CDR3nt: TGTGCCAGCAGCCAGACCTCGGACAGCCAACTCCACTTT; CDR3aa: CASSQTSDSQLHF; j_gene: TRBJ1-6; d_gene: .; abundance: many; v_gene: TRBV3-1
CDR3nt: TGTGCCAGCAGCGTAGGGCTAGGATGGGAGACCCAGTACTTC; CDR3aa: CASSVGLGWETQYF; j_gene: TRBJ2-5; d_gene: .; abundance: many; v_gene: TRBV9
CDR3nt: TGTGCCAGCAGCCGGGGACAGTTCATGATCACTGAAGCTTTCTTT; CDR3aa: CASSRGQFMITEAFF; j_gene: TRBJ1-1; d_gene: TRBD1; abundance: many; v_gene: TRBV3-1
CDR3nt: TGTGCCAGCAGCTCTACCGGGACAGCTACCTACGAGCAGTACTTC; CDR3aa: CASSSTGTATYEQYF; j_gene: TRBJ2-7; d_gene: TRBD1; abundance: .; v_gene: TRBV13
CDR3nt: TGTGCCAGCTCACCCGCCCTGGATGGGTATGGCTACACCTTC; CDR3aa: CASSPALDGYGYTF; j_gene: TRBJ1-2; d_gene: .; abundance: many; v_gene: TRBV18
CDR3nt: TGTGCCAGTAGTATCCCGACAGGGTCGACGTACGAGCAGTACTTC; CDR3aa: CASSIPTGSTYEQYF; j_gene: TRBJ2-7; d_gene: TRBD1; abundance: many; v_gene: TRBV19
CDR3nt: TGTGCCTGGAGTGTAGGGGTATATGGGGGGCCCAATAGGCTAGGCATTCAGTACTTC; CDR3aa: CAWSVGVYGGPNRLGIQYF; j_gene: TRBJ2-4; d_gene: .; abundance: many; v_gene: TRBV30
CDR3nt: TGTGCCAGCAGTGAAATAAGGGGGGCTGGAAACACCATATATTTT; CDR3aa: CASSEIRGAGNTIYF; j_gene: TRBJ1-3; d_gene: .; abundance: many; v_gene: TRBV6-2/TRBV6-3
CDR3nt: TGTGCCAGCAGCACTAGCGGAGCCCACAATGAGCAGTTCTTC; CDR3aa: CASSTSGAHNEQFF; j_gene: TRBJ2-1; d_gene: TRBD2; abundance: many; v_gene: TRBV7-2
CDR3nt: TGTGCCAGCAGCTTAGCCTTCTCCGGGGAGCTGTTTTTT; CDR3aa: CASSLAFSGELFF; j_gene: TRBJ2-2; d_gene: .; abundance: many; v_gene: TRBV7-2
CDR3nt: TGTGCCAGCAGCTTAGTGGAGGGGGGGCCCGATGAGCAGTTCTTC; CDR3aa: CASSLVEGGPDEQFF; j_gene: TRBJ2-1; d_gene: .; abundance: many; v_gene: TRBV7-2
CDR3nt: TGCAGCGTGGGACAGGGGGGCACTGAAGCTTTCTTT; CDR3aa: CSVGQGGTEAFF; j_gene: TRBJ1-1; d_gene: TRBD1; abundance: .; v_gene: TRBV29-1
CDR3nt: TGTGCGACTGAGGGGTCCGGGACCCAGTACTTC; CDR3aa: CATEGSGTQYF; j_gene: TRBJ2-5; d_gene: .; abundance: many; v_gene: TRBV7-7
CDR3nt: TGCAGCGTCCACTCGTTCGAGACCCAGTACTTC; CDR3aa: CSVHSFETQYF; j_gene: TRBJ2-5; d_gene: .; abundance: many; v_gene: TRBV29-1
CDR3nt: TGTGCCAGCAGTCCAACCAGGAGCTCCTATAATTCACCCCTCCACTTT; CDR3aa: CASSPTRSSYNSPLHF; j_gene: TRBJ1-6; d_gene: .; abundance: many; v_gene: TRBV4-2
CDR3nt: TGTGCCAGCTTCCCCGGGACTTCATCAGCTGAGCAGTTCTTC; CDR3aa: CASFPGTSSAEQFF; j_gene: TRBJ2-1; d_gene: .; abundance: many; v_gene: TRBV2
CDR3nt: TGTGCCAGCAGCCAGACCCCTGGAGAGACCCAGTACTTC; CDR3aa: CASSQTPGETQYF; j_gene: TRBJ2-5; d_gene: .; abundance: .; v_gene: TRBV11-1
CDR3nt: TGTGCCAGCAGCACATATTTCGGGGGGCCGCGTCTTAGCACAGATACGCAGTATTTT; CDR3aa: CASSTYFGGPRLSTDTQYF; j_gene: TRBJ2-3; d_gene: .; abundance: many; v_gene: TRBV12-3/TRBV12-4